Listed below are T cell receptor beta chains from one sample, sequenced in a study of Ad26.COV2.S vaccination and SARS-CoV-2 variants. Measured with immunoSEQ multiplex PCR; TCRdb has only the in-frame clones, and not every one. The sample includes some 400,000 clones, around 91% seen only once; the top ten take approximately 1.9%. The sample here was peripheral blood, taken in a trial of Ad26.COV2.S vaccine versus placebo. The receptors here all came from a person aged 18-65 years who received the Ad26.COV2.S COVID-19 vaccine or a placebo. Both conserved end residues are part of each CDR3. The order of the fields is J gene, CDR3 length, D gene, V gene, clone size, CDR3 DNA, CDR3 protein. D genes are given only for firm matches. Clone size is not always given. Where it is, it says once, few, many or a class for expanded clones.

j_call: TRBJ2-1; cdr3_length: 15; d_call: -; v_call: TRBV7-8; clone_size: -; cdr3_nt: TGTGCCAGCAGCTTAGTCGGACAACCTAACAATGAGCAGTTCTTC; cdr3_aa: CASSLVGQPNNEQFF
j_call: TRBJ1-2; cdr3_length: 14; d_call: -; v_call: TRBV18; clone_size: -; cdr3_nt: TGTGCCAGCTCACCAGGCGGGCAGAACTATGGCTACACCTTC; cdr3_aa: CASSPGGQNYGYTF
j_call: TRBJ2-7; cdr3_length: 15; d_call: TRBD2; v_call: TRBV4-2; clone_size: -; cdr3_nt: TGTGCCAGCAGCCAAGATGGCGGGAGGGCCGGCGAGCAGTACTTC; cdr3_aa: CASSQDGGRAGEQYF
j_call: TRBJ2-7; cdr3_length: 13; d_call: -; v_call: TRBV28; clone_size: once; cdr3_nt: TGTGCCAGCAGTCCCCCGGCCCACTACGAGCAGTACTTC; cdr3_aa: CASSPPAHYEQYF
j_call: TRBJ2-3; cdr3_length: 15; d_call: TRBD2; v_call: TRBV5-1; clone_size: -; cdr3_nt: TGCGCCAGCAGCTCCGGGAGGGACCCAACAGATACGCAGTATTTT; cdr3_aa: CASSSGRDPTDTQYF
j_call: TRBJ2-2; cdr3_length: 15; d_call: TRBD2; v_call: TRBV15; clone_size: -; cdr3_nt: TGTGCCACCAGCACTGGGACTAGCGGGAGCCGGGAGCTGTTTTTT; cdr3_aa: CATSTGTSGSRELFF
j_call: TRBJ1-5; cdr3_length: 14; d_call: -; v_call: TRBV4-3; clone_size: few; cdr3_nt: TGCGCCAGCAGCCAAGAGGGGGGCAACCAGCCCCAGCATTTT; cdr3_aa: CASSQEGGNQPQHF
j_call: TRBJ2-1; cdr3_length: 15; d_call: TRBD2; v_call: TRBV24-1; clone_size: -; cdr3_nt: TGTGCCACCAGTGACCGCAGCGGGAGGATCAATGAGCAGTTCTTC; cdr3_aa: CATSDRSGRINEQFF
j_call: TRBJ1-3; cdr3_length: 17; d_call: -; v_call: TRBV10-2; clone_size: -; cdr3_nt: TGCGCCAGCAGCCCGAGAGCATCTAGCCTGGGTGGAAACACCATATATTTT; cdr3_aa: CASSPRASSLGGNTIYF
j_call: TRBJ1-1; cdr3_length: 14; d_call: TRBD1; v_call: TRBV5-6; clone_size: -; cdr3_nt: TGTGCCAGCAGCCTGAGGACAGGGCGGCCTGAAGCTTTCTTT; cdr3_aa: CASSLRTGRPEAFF